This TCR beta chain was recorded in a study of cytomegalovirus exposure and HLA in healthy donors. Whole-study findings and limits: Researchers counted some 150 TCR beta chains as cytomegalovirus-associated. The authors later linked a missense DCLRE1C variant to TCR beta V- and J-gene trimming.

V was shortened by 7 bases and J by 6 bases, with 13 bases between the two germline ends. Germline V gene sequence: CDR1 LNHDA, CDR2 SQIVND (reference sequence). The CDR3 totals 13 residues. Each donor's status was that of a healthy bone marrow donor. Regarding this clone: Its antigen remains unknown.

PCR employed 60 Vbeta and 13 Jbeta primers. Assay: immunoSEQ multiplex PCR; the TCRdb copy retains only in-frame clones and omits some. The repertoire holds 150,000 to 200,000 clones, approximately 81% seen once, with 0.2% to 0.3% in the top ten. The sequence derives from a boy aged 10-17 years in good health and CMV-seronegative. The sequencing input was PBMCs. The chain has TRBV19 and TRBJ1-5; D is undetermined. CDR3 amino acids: CASTGSVFQPQHF. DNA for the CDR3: TGTGCCAGTACTGGTAGTGTGTTTCAGCCCCAGCATTTT.